The TCR beta chain described here comes from a study of identical twins (dated by TCRdb to about 2016). About the study as a whole: The study deep-sequenced TCR alpha and beta repertoires from monozygotic twins, unrelated adults of various ages and cord blood to test whether fetal clonotypes persist. Replicate twin experiments were performed at different times using different library preparation protocols to rule out contamination.

Preparation of the library involved 5' RACE. TCRdb shows the sequencer as Illumina HiSeq 2000. A universal primer binding site was introduced by template switching, and a unique molecular identifier was present in the final cDNA, enabling accurate counting of TCR cDNA molecules. Specific primers in the conserved constant-segment region were used to synthesize first-strand cDNA for TCR alpha and beta chains. To control for contamination, every cDNA library was double barcoded, receiving both a SMART-Mk sample barcode and Illumina barcodes. TruSeq adapter sequences along with Illumina sample barcodes were introduced in two successive PCR steps. TCR alpha and beta cDNA libraries were sequenced on the Illumina HiSeq platform with custom primers. Turning to the authors' computational methods: MiGEC was used to process raw reads and extract unique molecular identifiers, and MiXCR was used to find CDR3 positions. Recombination models were inferred per individual with the repgenHMM and IGoR tools using an EM algorithm. The tcR package in R was used for shared clonotype analysis, with sharing normalized by the product of cloneset sizes. To study raw recombination without the effects of thymic and clonal selection, out-of-frame nonproductive sequences were analyzed. TCRdb reprocessed the public reads (quality trimming at Q25 with fastp, clone calling with MiXCR) and kept in-frame beta chains. Each CDR3 protein gets just one entry, which takes the most common genes and DNA from the rows behind it. The V and J calls were determined by TCRdb, not by the authors. The sample table lists 450,000 to 600,000 distinct CDR3 sequences, 20% to 25% of them with a count of one. The ten largest clones capture approximately 0.5% of the sample.

Only healthy Caucasian donors were included. The twin cohort consisted of three pairs of female monozygotic twins, all aged about 18 to 29 years. Positive isolation kits from Invitrogen were used to isolate CD4+ and CD8+ T cell populations. What the work shows at the level of the full study, not this receptor alone: Zero-insertion analyses could be partly confounded by invariant T cells such as MAIT and iNKT, though diverse VJ usage argued against such confounding for most clonotypes. Compared with coincidental sharing between unrelated individuals, an excess of low generation-probability sequences was observed among out-of-frame TCR alpha sequences shared between twins. Conclusions relied on cross-sectional statistical analysis, since the same donors could not be followed over many years. Fewer insertions were carried by abundant cord blood beta clonotypes; a weaker similar trend was observed in young adult naive repertoires, while no such trend was observed in memory repertoires. Recombination models systematically underestimated out-of-frame TCR alpha sharing in monozygotic twins but agreed with sharing between unrelated individuals. A weaker excess of twin sharing was found in beta out-of-frame sequences because the signal-to-noise ratio was lowered by fewer shared sequences.

This clonotype has just a few counts. The antigen this receptor binds is unknown. It has no much larger one-base neighbor in the sample; base qualities were not kept. From cysteine to phenylalanine, the CDR3 is 14 amino acids long. The kept DNA is CDR3 alone, 42 bases in frame from the first base. V lost 3 bases and J lost 0 bases, and the count of bases not matched to a germline gene is 2. Based on the germline V gene (reference sequence), the CDR1 and CDR2 sequences are LGHDT and YNNKEL. This same sample was also part of a study on yellow fever vaccine responses in identical twins. As the second study states: The T cell response to vaccination in identical twins was reported by the authors to appear partly convergent and partly personalized. Focusing on identical twins, the study followed the T cell clones that responded to the vaccine, and did so with precision.

The source of this sequence is a woman in her late teens or twenties in good health. In this chain, TRBV3-1 is recombined with TRBJ2-7; a stretch of 7 junction bases matches TRBD2. Sequencing input: CD4+ T cells sorted from blood. At the DNA level, the sequence is TGTGCCAGCAGCCATTTAGCGGGCTCCTACGAGCAGTACTTC. It translates to CASSHLAGSYEQYF.